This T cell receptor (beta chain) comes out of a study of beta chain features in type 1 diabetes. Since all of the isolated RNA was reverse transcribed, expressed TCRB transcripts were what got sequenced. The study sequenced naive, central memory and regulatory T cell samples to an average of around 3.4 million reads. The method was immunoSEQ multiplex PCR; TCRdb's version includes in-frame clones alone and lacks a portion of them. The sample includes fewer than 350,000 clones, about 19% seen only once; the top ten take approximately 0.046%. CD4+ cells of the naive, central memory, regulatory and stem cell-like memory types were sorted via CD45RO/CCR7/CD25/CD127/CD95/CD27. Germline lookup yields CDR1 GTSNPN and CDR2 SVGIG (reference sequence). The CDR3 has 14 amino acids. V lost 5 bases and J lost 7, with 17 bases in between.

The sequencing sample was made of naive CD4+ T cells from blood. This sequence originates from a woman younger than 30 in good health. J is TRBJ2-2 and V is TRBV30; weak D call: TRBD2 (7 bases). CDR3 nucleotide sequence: TGTGCCTGGGGACGAGGCGGGGGCGTCGGGGAGCTGTTTTTT. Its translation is CAWGRGGGVGELFF.